The sequence of this TCR beta chain was determined in a study of patients and donors after allogeneic stem cell transplantation. The CDR3 sequence is 15 residues long. The V gene lost 7 bases and the J gene lost 0 bases, with 13 bases spanning the gap. TCRdb reprocessed the RT-PCR reads via MiXCR and lists one record per CDR3 protein. In the table there are 400,000 to 500,000 distinct CDR3 sequences, roughly 16% of which are singletons. Material for sequencing was blood, either unsorted or a sorted T cell fraction (not recorded which). The chain combines TRBV12-3 or TRBV12-4 with TRBJ2-1, with D uncertain. The receptor's source is a human donor who was either an allogeneic HSCT recipient or a stem cell or donor lymphocyte infusion donor (not recorded which). It is not recorded whose cells these are; they may come from a transplant donor. CDR3 sequence: CASTGGISSYNEQFF. CDR3 DNA: TGTGCCAGCACGGGCGGCATAAGCTCCTACAATGAGCAGTTCTTC.